The rows below give T cell receptor beta chains drawn from one sample of a study of glioma-infiltrating T cells after dendritic cell vaccination. Sequencing used immunoSEQ multiplex PCR; TCRdb keeps in-frame clones, though not all of them. The table lists 80,000 to 95,000 clones, around 85% of them singletons. The material was blood, obtained after dendritic cell vaccination. All receptors derive from a human donor with glioblastoma. Both conserved end residues are part of each CDR3.

v_gene,CDR3aa
TRBV7-9,CASSLLPGQKTGNTIYF
TRBV9,CASSERVGGTYNEQFF
TRBV5-1,CASSPGLAGDTQYF
TRBV9,CASSPRQGAFNEQFF
TRBV7-6,CASSNRQGPKEQFF
TRBV5-6,CASSLGNRGKGGELFF
TRBV5-4,CASTAGVDEQFF
TRBV10-1,CASTVRGKHEQYF
TRBV7-2,CASSTGGRNNQPQHF
TRBV18,CASSPTGDYGYTF
TRBV5-6,CASSLTGQGAVNTEAFF
TRBV5-1,CASSLGSSYGYTF
TRBV5-4,CASSLTGANEKLFF
TRBV5-4,CASSLVLGTAIGGYTF
TRBV15,CATSRERDRGTNTEAFF
TRBV12-5,CASGLEEGIGELFF
TRBV7-2,CASSLALTGGTQYF
TRBV6-6,CASSNLAGAWDEQFF
TRBV12-1,CASSFVVQDNQPQHF
TRBV11-3,CASSPRTSGGGTDTQYF
TRBV28,CASSRGGASGYNEQFF
TRBV29-1,CSVGGQALSYEQYF
TRBV5-1,CASSLRPGQGVGELFF
TRBV4-2,CASSQGSSGTYEQYF